The rows below give T cell receptor beta chains drawn from one sample of a study of patients and donors after allogeneic stem cell transplantation. One entry per CDR3 protein results from TCRdb running MiXCR on the RT-PCR reads. The repertoire includes more than 55,000 distinct CDR3 sequences, about 14% of them detected once, and approximately 33% sits in the top ten. Sequencing used blood, either unsorted or a sorted T cell fraction (not recorded which). The receptors shown here come from a human donor who was either an allogeneic HSCT recipient or a stem cell or donor lymphocyte infusion donor (not recorded which). It is not recorded whose cells these are; they may come from a transplant donor. Each CDR3 is given with its conserved first and last residue. The D gene is left open where the match is weak. Only part of the rows carry a size: once, few, many, or a class if the clone is expanded.

J gene	D gene	clone size	V gene	CDR3 protein	CDR3 DNA
TRBJ1-2	TRBD1	many	TRBV20-1	CSARALDRGLYGYTF	TGCAGTGCTAGAGCCCTGGACAGGGGGCTTTATGGCTACACCTTC
TRBJ2-1	TRBD2	many	TRBV6-1	CASSEVLAGVIGYDNEQFF	TGTGCCAGCAGTGAAGTACTAGCGGGAGTTATAGGTTACGACAATGAGCAGTTCTTC
TRBJ1-1	NA	few	TRBV2	CASHRVGALRNTEAFF	TGTGCCAGCCACCGTGTAGGGGCTTTACGGAACACTGAAGCTTTCTTT
TRBJ2-7	TRBD1	NA	TRBV7-9	CASSVSAGTGDYEQYF	TGTGCCAGCAGCGTTAGCGCCGGGACAGGGGATTACGAGCAGTACTTC
TRBJ1-4	NA	many	TRBV3-1	CASSQKTVLGEKLFF	TGTGCCAGCAGCCAAAAGACAGTTCTTGGCGAAAAACTGTTTTTT
TRBJ2-3	TRBD2	few	TRBV20-1	CSAILAGLTDTQYF	TGCAGTGCAATACTAGCGGGGCTCACAGATACGCAGTATTTT
TRBJ1-5	NA	few	TRBV6-6	CASSYRVGSNQPQHF	TGTGCCAGCAGTTACCGGGTGGGTTCCAATCAGCCCCAGCATTTT
TRBJ1-1	NA	NA	TRBV20-1	CSASGTFGTEAFF	TGCAGTGCTAGTGGCACCTTCGGCACTGAAGCTTTCTTT
TRBJ2-5	NA	NA	TRBV3-1	CASSQDRRPQETQYF	TGTGCCAGCAGCCAAGATAGGCGACCTCAAGAGACCCAGTACTTC
TRBJ2-2	TRBD2	few	TRBV20-1	CSALGVAGVSGELFF	TGCAGTGCTTTAGGTGTGGCGGGAGTCTCCGGGGAGCTGTTTTTT
TRBJ2-3	TRBD1	NA	TRBV7-2	CASSLALIRGQGILDTQYF	TGTGCCAGCAGCTTAGCGCTAATTAGAGGACAGGGTATCTTAGATACGCAGTATTTT
TRBJ2-3	TRBD1	many	TRBV24-1	CATSDLSGGSDTQYF	TGTGCCACCAGTGATCTGTCAGGGGGCTCAGATACGCAGTATTTT
TRBJ2-5	TRBD2	NA	TRBV2	CASSERERLTAGAGETQYF	TGTGCCAGCAGTGAACGTGAGAGGCTCACAGCGGGAGCGGGAGAGACCCAGTACTTC
TRBJ2-1	NA	NA	TRBV11-2	CASSLGGPNSYNEQFF	TGTGCCAGCAGCTTAGGGGGACCAAACTCCTACAATGAGCAGTTCTTC
TRBJ2-2	NA	few	TRBV7-9	CASSLDDTRTGELFF	TGTGCCAGCAGCTTAGACGATACCCGGACCGGGGAGCTGTTTTTT
TRBJ2-7	NA	NA	TRBV3-1	CASSQEGGKLAGEQYF	TGTGCCAGCAGCCAAGAAGGCGGTAAACTAGCTGGTGAGCAGTACTTC
TRBJ2-7	NA	few	TRBV6-1	CASSEAISSRQYF	TGTGCCAGCAGTGAAGCGATCTCATCTCGGCAGTACTTC
TRBJ2-1	TRBD2	few	TRBV5-4	CASSPGLAYNEQFF	TGTGCCAGCAGCCCGGGACTAGCTTACAATGAGCAGTTCTTC
TRBJ2-1	TRBD2	NA	TRBV24-1	CATSDFETSGRMMGDNEQFF	TGTGCCACCAGTGATTTTGAGACTAGCGGGAGAATGATGGGAGACAATGAGCAGTTCTTC
TRBJ1-1	TRBD1	many	TRBV11-2	CASSLGDRGGTEAFF	TGTGCCAGCAGCTTAGGGGACAGGGGCGGCACTGAAGCTTTCTTT
TRBJ1-1	NA	NA	TRBV30	CAFRGGRYTEAFF	TGTGCCTTTAGAGGAGGGAGGTACACTGAAGCTTTCTTT
TRBJ1-2	NA	many	TRBV27	CASSLGRAGSYGYTF	TGTGCCAGCAGTTTGGGAAGGGCAGGAAGCTATGGCTACACCTTC
TRBJ1-3	NA	NA	TRBV6-5	CASKGGSDSGNTIYF	TGTGCCAGCAAGGGGGGGAGCGACTCTGGAAACACCATATATTTT
TRBJ1-2	NA	few	TRBV7-3	CAGRDDSEANYGYTF	TGTGCCGGACGGGACGATTCAGAAGCTAACTATGGCTACACCTTC
TRBJ2-1	TRBD1	many	TRBV5-8	CASSLMTGSSYNEQFF	TGTGCCAGCAGCTTAATGACAGGGAGCTCCTACAATGAGCAGTTCTTC
TRBJ2-7	NA	NA	TRBV29-1	CSVEEVYEQYF	TGCAGCGTTGAAGAAGTATACGAGCAGTACTTC
TRBJ2-7	TRBD2	few	TRBV20-1	CSARDGRGRISYEQYF	TGCAGTGCTAGAGATGGTCGCGGGAGAATCTCCTACGAGCAGTACTTC
TRBJ1-2	NA	NA	TRBV14	CASSQGPYLYGYTF	TGTGCCAGCAGCCAAGGTCCATACTTGTATGGCTACACCTTC
TRBJ2-2	TRBD1	many	TRBV20-1	CSARDSGQIAGELFF	TGCAGTGCTAGAGATTCGGGACAGATCGCCGGGGAGCTGTTTTTT
TRBJ2-2	NA	few	TRBV2	CASSEQGGSTGELFF	TGTGCCAGCAGTGAACAGGGCGGAAGCACCGGGGAGCTGTTTTTT
TRBJ2-2	TRBD2	few	TRBV5-1	CASSIFFSGSISGELFF	TGCGCCAGCAGCATTTTCTTTAGCGGGAGTATCTCCGGGGAGCTGTTTTTT
TRBJ2-5	TRBD2	few	TRBV27	CASSTYLAGNQETQYF	TGTGCCAGCAGTACCTACCTAGCGGGGAATCAAGAGACCCAGTACTTC
TRBJ2-1	TRBD2	many	TRBV20-1	CSARAQGLAVHEQFF	TGCAGTGCTAGAGCTCAGGGACTAGCGGTCCATGAGCAGTTCTTC
TRBJ1-1	NA	few	TRBV4-2	CASSQGAGDTEAFF	TGTGCCAGCAGCCAAGGTGCGGGGGACACTGAAGCTTTCTTT
TRBJ2-1	TRBD2	few	TRBV12-3/TRBV12-4	CASSLPRLAVSYNEQFF	TGTGCCAGCAGCCTCCCCCGACTAGCGGTCTCCTACAATGAGCAGTTCTTC
TRBJ2-3	TRBD2	few	TRBV20-1	CSARDIGLARITDTQYF	TGCAGTGCTAGAGATATAGGACTAGCGAGAATTACAGATACGCAGTATTTT
TRBJ1-5	NA	few	TRBV18	CASSPGTPEIHSNQPQHF	TGTGCCAGCTCACCAGGGACACCCGAGATCCATAGCAATCAGCCCCAGCATTTT